Below, one T cell receptor beta chain is given with its context. This clone has only a few counts. No cognate antigen has been identified for it. Per-nucleotide qualities are absent, and no much larger clonotype sits a single base away. These data originate in a study of cytomegalovirus exposure and HLA in healthy donors (TCRdb year 2017). For context, the study as a whole: According to an earlier analysis of a few hundred of the donors, about 179 million T cells yielded 95 million to 140 million unique TCR beta sequences and less than 300 Gb of sequence data. Roughly 300 gigabases of sequencing data and around 90 million unique TCR sequences made up an early release that covered 500 to 700 HLA-typed donors. Of the 398 genotyped donors, around 81% fell in the genetic ancestry cluster associated with self-reported Caucasian donors. The study aimed to test whether cataloging public T cell receptors could reveal signatures of past pathogen exposure. The study profiled the T cell repertoires of about 720 subjects by immunosequencing and related them to cytomegalovirus serostatus. In addition to the first cohort of about 650 subjects, a separate validation cohort of 120 different subjects was used. To predict cytomegalovirus infection status, the study combined high-throughput TCR immunosequencing, statistical association of individual TCRs with disease status, and machine learning. In a later analysis, previously published TCR beta repertoires from 666 donors were re-analyzed and high-resolution HLA genotyping was added so that TCR occurrence patterns could be studied. The later analysis used no new phenotypic data to find candidate immune exposures, relying instead on TCR beta sequences and their occurrence across donors. In an earlier analysis of roughly 580 of the donors, high-throughput TCR beta sequencing was used to judge whether each TCR beta V gene segment behaved as functional or pseudogenic. Donor age, sex, ethnicity and CMV serostatus were collected together with the repertoire data. A later genetic analysis took genome-wide SNP genotypes for about 55% of the roughly 670 donors and used that subset as a discovery cohort. Every repertoire in the discovery cohort had been generated on one and the same sequencing platform. Both class I and class II loci were covered by HLA typing, at four-digit resolution. Typing coverage differed by locus: A, B, C, DRB1 and DQB1 were typed in about 629-640 donors, DQA1 in about 550, DPA1 in 600 to 610, and DPB1 in around 490. Several DR-DQ haplotypes were handled as single units for association and clustering because linkage in the cohort was strong. Across 398 genotyped donors of the cohort, an average of roughly 200,000 unique TCR beta nucleotide sequences per donor were sequenced, and roughly a sixth of those sequences were non-productive. The paper's findings and limits, for the study overall: In this cohort, only TCR beta chains were sequenced, and detectable features were limited by the absence of alpha or paired-chain data. Presence/absence analyses assumed roughly uniform sequencing depth across donors, an assumption that may not hold. Linkage disequilibrium might explain the correlated functional status among segregating V segments, but an unknown experimental factor could not be excluded. In vitro tests confirmed that three of the cytomegalovirus-associated TCR beta chains recognize cytomegalovirus antigens. The earlier analysis of 587 of the donors excluded some 16 rarely observed V segments, including chromosome 9 orphons, because counts were too low. A later analysis found that HLA-associated TCR beta chains were more clonally expanded and had lower generation probabilities than equally common non-associated chains. In a later analysis, TCR association rates were found to vary across HLA loci, with the most associated TCRs seen for DRB1 alleles and the fewest for HLA-C alleles. According to the authors, the approach could potentially be generalized to other disease states and immunological phenotypes. The study listed 150 to 200 TCR beta chains as associated with cytomegalovirus. In both the original and validation cohorts, the classifier was reported to diagnose cytomegalovirus status with high specificity and sensitivity. Most TCR sequences were observed very rarely across donors, whereas some public TCRs were present in many individuals. Because some donors lacked HLA typing at each locus, the association tests relied only on the typed subset. In a later analysis, several top co-occurrence clusters were reported to appear linked to parvovirus B19, influenza, CMV and Epstein-Barr virus. Compared with the roughly 700-donor mean, donors in an Asian-associated ancestry cluster had fewer N-insertions in productive TCRs, according to a later genetic analysis. In an earlier analysis of a few hundred of the donors, most TCR beta V segments were observed in productive rearrangements about 87% or about 30% of the time, broadly matching IMGT annotations. A group of highly shared sequence variants was considered likely to be a technical artifact of the sequencing pipeline. According to a later analysis, most CMV-associated TCR beta chains appeared to be HLA-restricted, and the HLA associations seemed to be driven largely by CMV exposure. Strong co-occurrence of HLA alleles, especially DR and DQ, made assigning TCR associations to individual alleles difficult. The only immune exposure information available for the cohort was CMV serostatus. In a later genetic analysis, a missense DCLRE1C variant was associated with V-gene and J-gene trimming of TCR beta chains, and the association was replicated in an independent cohort. A later analysis associated 15,000 to 20,000 TCR beta sequences with specific HLA alleles at a false discovery rate of 0.05. Some IMGT-functional V segments, including TRBV6-2 and TRBV6-3, could not be distinguished by the 87-base-pair reads and were therefore excluded. A further reported finding was that TCR beta sequences accurately predicted the HLA-A and HLA-B alleles for most subjects in the first cohort.

In the germline V gene, CDR1 corresponds to MGHRA and CDR2 to YSYEKL. Trimming leaves V shorter by 6 bases and J shorter by 1 base, with the junction holding 3 bases beyond the gene matches. The CDR3 runs 13 residues from the cysteine to the phenylalanine. Only CDR3 DNA is held: 39 bases, read in frame from base 1. The library was obtained by the immunoSEQ multiplex PCR assay. For the multiplex PCR, a mixture combining 60 forward primers for TCR Vbeta segments and 13 reverse primers for TCR Jbeta segments was used. Amplification of the CDR3 region of rearranged TCR beta genes was performed with a multiplex PCR assay on genomic DNA. The Illumina HiSeq System was used to sequence the amplified TCR beta libraries as 87-base-pair reads. From the authors' description of their analysis: A later analysis tallied 75 million to 85 million unique TCR beta chains across the 600 to 700 repertoires, and around 9.9 million of those chains were shared by two or more donors. A nearest-neighbor algorithm error-corrected the raw reads and collapsed the reads into unique sequences, merging closely related sequences to remove PCR and sequencing errors. To assign V, D and J gene segments, CDR3 sequences were aligned to IMGT reference sequences. For a sequence to be retained, a match of at least six nucleotides was required to both a V gene segment and a J gene segment. A rearrangement was called productive if the CDR3 had no stop codons and remained in frame with V and J, and every other rearrangement was called non-productive. Following IMGT convention, CDR3 was defined as the stretch from the second conserved V-encoded cysteine to the conserved J-encoded phenylalanine. The earlier analysis of a few hundred of the donors excluded sequences that lacked an unambiguous match to a single V gene segment. In an earlier analysis of 587 of the donors, V segments were called functional above 56.7% productive rearrangements and were called segregating when the between-donor standard deviation exceeded 5%. A statistical classification framework was developed to diagnose cytomegalovirus status using the catalog of TCR beta chain sequences. V and J gene assignment, in a later analysis, came from comparing TCR nucleotide sequences with IMGT/GENE-DB human TR gene sequences. Using the TCRdist pipeline, a later analysis assigned CDR3 sequences along with most-parsimonious VDJ recombination scenarios. In a later analysis, each TCR beta chain was defined by its CDR3 amino acid sequence together with its V-gene family, and reads without a unique V-gene family were excluded. In a later analysis, some 600 highly shared, low-generation-probability nucleotide sequences were removed to address suspected cross-contamination and a sequencing artifact. In a later analysis, a clonal expansion index was calculated for each public chain from normalized within-repertoire ranks of inferred template counts. Generation probabilities in a later analysis came from a VDJ recombination model fitted to out-of-frame rearrangements, and those results were checked against IGoR. Hypergeometric tests were used in a later analysis to score TCR-TCR, TCR-HLA and TCR-CMV co-occurrence, with a repertoire-size bias correction applied to the TCR pairs. False discovery rates were estimated in a later analysis by permuting HLA or CMV assignments 20 times. In a later analysis, co-occurring TCRs were grouped using DBSCAN, and TCRdist sequence similarity was added for clustering within HLA-allele-positive subsets. Repertoires with fewer than 30,000 or more than 120,000 public chains were left out of co-occurrence clustering, as were about five repertoires with anomalous nucleotide sharing. TCRdb retrieved this table from immuneACCESS and kept in-frame rearrangements only. Not all clones are present; in checked studies, unresolved V genes account for under half, and no reason is known for the remainder. Clone size and V and J calls were adopted from that table, with D and trimming inferred from the DNA. The sample records about 210,000 clones, about 84% of which are singletons. The ten largest account for roughly an eighth of the sample.

The cohort consisted of hundreds of healthy bone marrow donors. Cohort members were all nominally healthy when sampled, although unrecorded immune exposures were likely present. The donor tested CMV seropositive, placing the donor among the 250 to 300 seropositive members of the cohort. A peripheral blood sample was provided by each donor, and peripheral blood mononuclear cells were used for TCR beta sequencing. The Qiagen DNeasy Blood Extraction Kit was used to extract genomic DNA from the blood cell samples. This receptor was obtained from a woman in her thirties in good health and CMV-seropositive. The sequence links TRBV4-1 to TRBJ2-7; 7 central bases correspond to TRBD2. Sequencing was carried out using PBMCs. The DNA sequence is TGCGCCAGCAGGCCTAGCGGATCCTACGAGCAGTACTTC. This codes for CASRPSGSYEQYF.